These 18 T cell receptor beta chains were all obtained from the same sample, sequenced in a study of beta chain features in type 1 diabetes. The sequenced template was cDNA made from the entire isolated RNA. Some clones are missing from TCRdb's copy, which holds only in-frame ones; the method was immunoSEQ multiplex PCR. The table has 400,000 to 550,000 clones, approximately 10% seen once. The sequenced sample consisted of naive CD4+ T cells from blood. The receptors here all came from a woman aged 18-29 years in good health.

The CDR3: CASSPMVASYEQYF. The DNA for the CDR3 is TGTGCCAGCAGCCCCATGGTGGCGTCTTACGAGCAGTACTTC. The rearrangement uses TRBV7-9 and TRBJ2-7; D is undetermined. Germline CDR1 SEHNR, CDR2 FQNEAQ (reference sequence). This CDR3 has 14 residues. V lost 5 bases to trimming and J lost 4 bases, with 15 bases between them.

This clone has a handful of counts. This chain joins TRBV5-1 and TRBJ2-1; 11 nucleotides match TRBD1. With 5 bases clipped from V and 8 bases from J, the junction kept 3 bases outside the gene matches. Per germline, CDR1 SGHRS and CDR2 YFSETQ. The CDR3 consists of 13 residues. Here the CDR3 DNA reads TGCGCCAGCAGGAGGACAGGGGGCGATGAGCAGTTCTTC. Its translation: CASRRTGGDEQFF.

J is TRBJ2-5 and V is TRBV27; 7 bases map to TRBD1. Germline V gives CDR1 MNHEY, CDR2 SMNVEV (reference sequence). Trimming removed 4 bases from V and 5 bases from J; junction bases left unmatched: 7. This CDR3 has 14 amino acids. CDR3 in amino acids: CASSSQGKRETQYF. CDR3 DNA: TGTGCCAGCAGTTCACAGGGGAAGCGGGAGACCCAGTACTTC.

This chain links TRBV7-2 with TRBJ2-7; TRBD1 might be the D (5 bases). The germline V gene has CDR1 SGHTA and CDR2 FQGNSA. V was shortened by 1 base and J by 6 bases, with 16 bases between the two germline ends. CDR3 size: 15 residues. The CDR3 bases are TGTGCCAGCAGCTTAGATATCACCTGGGGCCGCGAGCAGTACTTC. This codes for CASSLDITWGREQYF.

CDR3 bases: TGCAGTGCTCAAAACCCAAACACCATATATTTT. It encodes CSAQNPNTIYF. V is TRBV20-1 and J is TRBJ1-3; no definite D call. The CDR3 has 11 residues. The V and J ends lost 5 bases and 6 bases respectively, with 8 bases between them. Germline-derived CDR1 and CDR2 are DFQATT and SNEGSKA (reference sequence).

The chain combines TRBV7-2 with TRBJ2-4; D is unresolved. The CDR3 is 14 residues long. The germline V gene has CDR1 SGHTA and CDR2 FQGNSA. V lost 2 bases and J 6 bases, leaving 11 bases between the germline ends. The CDR3 DNA sequence: TGTGCCAGCAGCTTAAGGGATCGGAGAAACATTCAGTACTTC. Protein sequence: CASSLRDRRNIQYF.

In its sample, this clone was seen a few times. Other DNA sequences in this specimen translate into the identical CDR3. This chain uses TRBV9 with TRBJ2-1; D unresolved. The V end was cut by 2 bases, the J end by 0 bases, with 9 bases between. CDR1 is SGDLS, CDR2 YYNGEE, per germline. This CDR3 has 15 amino acids. The CDR3 region is CASSVGASSYNEQFF. The CDR3 bases are TGTGCCAGCAGCGTGGGCGCCAGCTCCTACAATGAGCAGTTCTTC.

The CDR3 nucleotides read TGTGCCAGCGGATACACCGGGGAGCTGTTTTTT. It translates to CASGYTGELFF. This chain joins TRBV7-2 and TRBJ2-2; no clear D. CDR3 length equals 11 residues. Germline V CDR1 and CDR2: SGHTA, FQGNSA. The V end was cut by 8 bases, the J end by 3 bases, with 4 bases between.

The table lists this clone with a few counts. V is TRBV14 and J is TRBJ2-3, with D unclear. The CDR3 is made up of 17 amino acids. V dropped 1 base and J dropped 9 bases, with 23 bases sitting between them. Germline V gene lookup returns CDR1 SGHDN and CDR2 FVKESK. The CDR3 region is CASSQGKDQPARVTQYF. CDR3 nucleotide sequence: TGTGCCAGCAGCCAAGGAAAGGACCAACCGGCCCGGGTGACGCAGTATTTT.

The chain has TRBV14 and TRBJ1-1; D is uncertain. The CDR3 length is 13 residues. V was pared by 4 bases and J by 2 bases, with 8 bases between. From germline, CDR1 is SGHDN and CDR2 FVKESK. This chain's CDR3 is CASSPGRNTEAFF. Written as DNA, the CDR3 is TGTGCCAGCAGCCCAGGCCGTAACACTGAAGCTTTCTTT.

The chain uses TRBV7-9 and TRBJ1-2, with D perhaps matching TRBD1 (6 bases). There are 12 residues in the CDR3. V was shortened by 8 bases and J by 4 bases, with 11 bases between the two germline ends. CDR1 and CDR2 (germline): SEHNR, FQNEAQ (reference sequence). CDR3 sequence reads: CASGGTSYGYTF. The CDR3, as DNA: TGTGCCAGCGGGGGGACAAGCTATGGCTACACCTTC.

V is TRBV7-2 and J is TRBJ2-4, with D possibly matching TRBD1 (6 bases). From germline, CDR1 is SGHTA and CDR2 FQGNSA. The ends were cut back, 4 bases at V and 7 bases at J, with 8 bases in the middle. This CDR3 contains 12 residues. CDR3 nucleotide sequence: TGTGCCAGCAGCTCAGGGGTGAACATTCAGTACTTC. Amino acids: CASSSGVNIQYF.

The chain recombines TRBV30 with TRBJ2-1; TRBD2 aligns across 13 bases. Germline V CDR1 and CDR2: GTSNPN, SVGIG (reference sequence). This CDR3 region has 16 residues. V lost 6 bases to trimming and J lost 7 bases; unmatched junction nucleotides: 12. CDR3 sequence (DNA): TGTGCCTGCGACCCCTTGAAGGGACTAGCGGGAAATGAGCAGTTCTTC. This sequence encodes CACDPLKGLAGNEQFF. The entire variable domain, with the rest obtained from reference TRBV30 and TRBJ2-1, is as follows: SQTIHQWPATLVQPVGSPLSLECTVEGTSNPNLYWYRQAAGRGLQLLFYSVGIGQISSEVPQNLSASRPQDRQFILSSKKLLLSDSGFYLCACDPLKGLAGNEQFFGPGTRLTVL.

This clone was counted between two and nine times. The V call is TRBV7-2, the J call TRBJ1-1, with no clear D. In germline, CDR1 is SGHTA, CDR2 FQGNSA. Trimming removed 2 bases from V and 1 base from J, with 11 bases in between. The CDR3 totals 15 residues. CDR3 sequence reads: CASSLRRSENTEAFF. The CDR3 DNA reads as TGTGCCAGCAGCTTACGGCGCAGCGAGAACACTGAAGCTTTCTTT.

The rearrangement uses TRBV7-8 and TRBJ2-5; D gene unclear. This CDR3 has 16 amino acids. Germline-derived CDR1 and CDR2 are SGHVS and FQNEAQ. V was trimmed by 2 bases and J by 1 base, leaving 14 bases between them. For the CDR3, the DNA is TGTGCCAGCAGCTTAAGATTAAGAGGCGCCCAAGAGACCCAGTACTTC. It yields the protein CASSLRLRGAQETQYF. Based on the CDR3 plus reference TRBV7-8 and TRBJ2-5, the full variable domain is GAGVSQSPRYKVAKRGQDVALRCDPISGHVSLFWYQQALGQGPEFLTYFQNEAQLDKSGLPSDRFFAERPEGSVSTLKIQRTQQEDSAVYLCASSLRLRGAQETQYFGPGTRLLVL.

V gene TRBV11-2 combines with J gene TRBJ2-5; D unclear. The CDR3 has 14 amino acids. Deletions cut 1 base from V and 2 bases from J, with 8 bases between. CDR1 and CDR2 (germline): SGHAT, FQNNGV. This CDR3 reads CASSLGGQQETQYF. CDR3 sequence (DNA): TGTGCCAGCAGCTTAGGTGGTCAACAAGAGACCCAGTACTTC.

V gene TRBV7-7 combines with J gene TRBJ2-2, with D uncertain. Trimming pared 5 bases from V and 7 bases from J, leaving 11 bases between. Germline loops: CDR1 SSHAT, CDR2 FNYEAQ (reference sequence). The CDR3 runs to 13 residues. DNA of the CDR3: TGTGCCAGCAGCCCCCGGTCTTTCGGGGAGCTGTTTTTT. Amino acids: CASSPRSFGELFF.

The sample holds a few counts of this clone. CDR3 nucleotide sequence: TGTGCCAGCAGTGAGACCCCGGGACAGGGACTTAGATACAATGAGCAGTTCTTC. It is translated as CASSETPGQGLRYNEQFF. The V and J genes are TRBV25-1 and TRBJ2-1, with 9 positions matching TRBD1. With V trimmed by 3 bases and J by 4 bases, 13 bases remained unmatched. Germline assignment: CDR1 MGHDK and CDR2 SYGVNS. The CDR3 runs to 18 residues.